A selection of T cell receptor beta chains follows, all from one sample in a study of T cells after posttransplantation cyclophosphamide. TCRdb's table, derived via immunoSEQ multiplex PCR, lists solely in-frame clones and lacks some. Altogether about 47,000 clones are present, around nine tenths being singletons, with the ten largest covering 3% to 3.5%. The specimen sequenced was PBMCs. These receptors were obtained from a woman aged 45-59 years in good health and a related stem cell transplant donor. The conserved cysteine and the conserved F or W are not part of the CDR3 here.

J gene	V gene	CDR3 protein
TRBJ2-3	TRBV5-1	ASSQAWDSTPTDTQY
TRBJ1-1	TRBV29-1	SALGTGDTEAF
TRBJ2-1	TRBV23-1	ASSQSREYNEQF
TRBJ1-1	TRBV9	ASSTWTGDTEAF
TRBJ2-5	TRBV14	ASSQAGGPKETQY
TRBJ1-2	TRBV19	ASRTGNYGYT
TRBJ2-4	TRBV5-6	ASSPTGAKNIQY
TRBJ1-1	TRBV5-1	ASSLGVAGATEAF
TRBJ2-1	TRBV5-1	ASSLEPSANGGDEQF
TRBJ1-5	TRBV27	ASSLRDRANQPQH
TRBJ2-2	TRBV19	ASSVGQNTGELF
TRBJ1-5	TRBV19	ASRSEQGHSQPQH
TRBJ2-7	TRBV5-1	ASSLDPGTYEQY
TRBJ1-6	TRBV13	ASRDPGQYDSPLH
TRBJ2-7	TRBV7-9	ASSLVGETYEQY